This T cell receptor beta chain originates from a study of patients and donors after allogeneic stem cell transplantation. TCRdb re-analysed the RT-PCR reads in MiXCR, keeping a single row per CDR3 protein. The sample lists some 960,000 distinct CDR3 sequences; 18% were seen once. The TCR originated in a human donor who was either an allogeneic HSCT recipient or a stem cell or donor lymphocyte infusion donor (not recorded which). It is not recorded whose cells these are; they may come from a transplant donor. Sequencing input: blood, either unsorted or a sorted T cell fraction (not recorded which).

CDR3 in amino acids: CSARGEPGRSSYEQYF. Here the CDR3 DNA reads TGCAGTGCTAGAGGTGAGCCGGGACGTAGCTCCTACGAGCAGTACTTC. J is TRBJ2-7 and V is TRBV20-1; D tentatively fits TRBD1 or TRBD2 (5 bases each). The V end lost 1 base, the J end lost 0 bases, and 16 bases lay between the germline ends. The CDR3 runs to 16 residues. Germline CDR1 and CDR2: DFQATT and SNEGSKA (reference sequence).